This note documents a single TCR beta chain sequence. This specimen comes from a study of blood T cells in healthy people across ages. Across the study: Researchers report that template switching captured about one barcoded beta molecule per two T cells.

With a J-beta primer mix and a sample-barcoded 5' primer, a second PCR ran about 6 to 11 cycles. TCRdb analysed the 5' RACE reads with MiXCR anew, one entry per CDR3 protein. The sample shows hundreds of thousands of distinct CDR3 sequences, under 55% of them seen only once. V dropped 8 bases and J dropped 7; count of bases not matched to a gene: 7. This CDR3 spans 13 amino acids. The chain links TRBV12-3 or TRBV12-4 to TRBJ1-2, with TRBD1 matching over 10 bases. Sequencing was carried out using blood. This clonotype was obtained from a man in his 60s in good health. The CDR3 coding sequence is TGTGCCAGCCAGGACAGGGGGACTTCTGGCTACACCTTC. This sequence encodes CASQDRGTSGYTF.